The T cell receptor (beta chain) described here comes from a study of beta chain features in type 1 diabetes. One heparinised blood draw, averaging about 116 mL, came from each donor. V lost 5 bases and J lost 0; bases outside the gene matches: 6. The length of the CDR3 is 15 residues. CDR1 is SGHTA and CDR2 is FQGNSA in the germline V gene. Worth noting for this clone: Its antigen remains unknown.

The sequenced template was cDNA made from the entire isolated RNA. Only in-frame clones appear in the TCRdb table, and some are missing; sequencing was by immunoSEQ multiplex PCR. The repertoire includes some 410,000 clones, approximately 15% of them detected once, and roughly 0.033% sits in the top ten. General study points: VDJ junctions in type 1 diabetes patients carried more deletions and fewer insertions. A closer apparent resemblance between naive, central memory and Treg TCRB repertoires was seen in patients than in healthy donors. Equally in patients and controls, PCR might preferentially amplify shorter templates.

The TCR was taken from a man aged 30 to 45 in good health. Sequencing was carried out using naive CD4+ T cells from blood. The chain combines TRBV7-2 with TRBJ2-7, with 8 bases lining up with TRBD1. CDR3 protein: CASSVTGGSSYEQYF. CDR3 nucleotide sequence: TGTGCCAGCAGCGTTACAGGGGGGAGCTCCTACGAGCAGTACTTC.